This T cell receptor beta chain was recorded in a study of blood T cell repertoires in COVID-19. About the study: Nucleic acid was either cDNA or gDNA, and it came from T cells, B-cell-depleted T cells, or PBMCs.

Germline CDR1 SNHLY, CDR2 FYNNEI. V gave up 10 bases and J gave up 1 base, with 17 bases separating them. This CDR3 comprises 14 residues. In the original workflow: Amplification of reference gene primers provided the estimated nucleated cell counts. Sequenced by immunoSEQ multiplex PCR; TCRdb stores in-frame clones only, minus some. V, J and clone size are taken as reported in that table, and D and trimming were inferred from the DNA itself. The sample holds 300,000 to 450,000 clones, around 84% seen once. The sample comprised peripheral blood. The TCR originated in a human donor with acute or convalescent COVID-19. The donor label of this sample is uncertain. The chain joins TRBV2 to TRBJ2-7, with D possibly TRBD1 on 6 matching bases. The CDR3: CATSQWTASYEQYF. The CDR3 DNA sequence: TGTGCCACCTCTCAGTGGACAGCTTCCTACGAGCAGTACTTC.